The clone carrying this T cell receptor beta chain was seen only once. The data were taken from a study of Ad26.COV2.S vaccination and SARS-CoV-2 variants. About the study: Donor was in the COV1001 Ad26.COV2.S trial arm.

Indicated treatment: around 19 received Ad26.COV2.S at low or high dose, single or two shots; several received placebo; per-sample allocation not given. Following the first vaccine or placebo injection, samples were taken on day 63. Cohort 1b enrolled adults aged 18-55 years in Boston. Germline V gives CDR1 SGHDN, CDR2 FVKESK. V was clipped by 4 bases and J by 6 bases, with 11 bases between them. The CDR3 is made up of 13 amino acids. Data came from immunoSEQ multiplex PCR; TCRdb stores just in-frame clones and leaves some out. This sample has over 300,000 clones, with roughly four fifths found just once.

V and J are TRBV14 and TRBJ2-3, with unresolved D. The sequenced sample was peripheral blood, obtained in a trial of Ad26.COV2.S vaccine versus placebo. The sequence was obtained from a person between 18 and 65 years old who received the Ad26.COV2.S COVID-19 vaccine or a placebo. CDR3 sequence reads: CASSPVLGDTQYF. In nucleotides, the CDR3 is TGTGCCAGCAGCCCCGTCTTAGGGGATACGCAGTATTTT.